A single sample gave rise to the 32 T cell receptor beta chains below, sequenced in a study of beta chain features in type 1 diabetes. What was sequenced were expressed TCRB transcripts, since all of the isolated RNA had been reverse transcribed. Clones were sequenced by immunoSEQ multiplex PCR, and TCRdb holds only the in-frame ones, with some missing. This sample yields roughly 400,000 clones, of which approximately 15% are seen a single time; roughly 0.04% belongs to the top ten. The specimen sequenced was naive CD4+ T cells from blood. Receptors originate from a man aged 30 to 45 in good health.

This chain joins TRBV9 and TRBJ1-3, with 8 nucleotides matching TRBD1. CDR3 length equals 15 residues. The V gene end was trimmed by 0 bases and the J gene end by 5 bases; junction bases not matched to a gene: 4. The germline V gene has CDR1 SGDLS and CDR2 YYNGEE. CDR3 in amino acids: CASSVGQGYRNTIYF. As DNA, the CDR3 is TGTGCCAGCAGCGTAGGACAGGGGTACAGAAACACCATATATTTT. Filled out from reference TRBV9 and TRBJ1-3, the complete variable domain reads DSGVTQTPKHLITATGQRVTLRCSPRSGDLSVYWYQQSLDQGLQFLIQYYNGEERAKGNILERFSAQQFPDLHSELNLSSLELGDSALYFCASSVGQGYRNTIYFGEGSWLTVV.

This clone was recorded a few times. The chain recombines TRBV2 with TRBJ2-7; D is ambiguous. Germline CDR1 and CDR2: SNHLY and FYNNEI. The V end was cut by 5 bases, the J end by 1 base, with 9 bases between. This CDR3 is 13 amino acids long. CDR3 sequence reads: CASSSGTSYEQYV. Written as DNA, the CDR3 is TGTGCCAGCAGTTCGGGTACTTCCTACGAGCAGTACGTC.

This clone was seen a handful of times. The CDR3 DNA is TGTGCCAGCAGCCTGGACGGATTAACGCACAATGAGCAGTTCTTC. It is translated as CASSLDGLTHNEQFF. V gene TRBV7-3 combines with J gene TRBJ2-1; unclear D gene. CDR1 and CDR2 from the germline V gene are SGHTA and FQGTGA. V was clipped by 5 bases and J by 5 bases, with 16 bases between them. The CDR3 has 15 amino acids.

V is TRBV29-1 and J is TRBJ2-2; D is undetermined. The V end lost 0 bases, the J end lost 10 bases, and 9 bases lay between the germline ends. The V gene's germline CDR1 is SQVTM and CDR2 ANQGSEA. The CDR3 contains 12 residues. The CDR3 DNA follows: TGCAGCGTTGAAGAGGGATCGAAGGAGCTGTTTTTT. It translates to CSVEEGSKELFF.

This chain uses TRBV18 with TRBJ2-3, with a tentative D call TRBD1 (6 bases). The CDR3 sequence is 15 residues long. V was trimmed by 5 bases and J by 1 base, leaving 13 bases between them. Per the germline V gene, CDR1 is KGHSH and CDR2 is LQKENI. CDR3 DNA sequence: TGTGCCAGCTCATCTCGCCAGGGGCGCACAGATACGCAGTATTTT. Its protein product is CASSSRQGRTDTQYF.

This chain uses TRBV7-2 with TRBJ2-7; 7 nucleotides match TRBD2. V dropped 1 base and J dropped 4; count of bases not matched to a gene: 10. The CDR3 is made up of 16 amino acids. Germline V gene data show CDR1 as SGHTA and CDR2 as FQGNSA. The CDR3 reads CASSLGGGILPYEQYV. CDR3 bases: TGTGCCAGCAGCTTAGGGGGAGGGATTCTCCCGTACGAGCAGTACGTC.

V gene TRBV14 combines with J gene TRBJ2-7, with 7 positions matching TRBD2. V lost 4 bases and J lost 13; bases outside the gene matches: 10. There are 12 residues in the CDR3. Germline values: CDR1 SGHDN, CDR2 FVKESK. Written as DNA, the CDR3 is TGTGCCAGCAGCCCCACCCTCGGGGGGTTTTACGTC. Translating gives CASSPTLGGFYV.

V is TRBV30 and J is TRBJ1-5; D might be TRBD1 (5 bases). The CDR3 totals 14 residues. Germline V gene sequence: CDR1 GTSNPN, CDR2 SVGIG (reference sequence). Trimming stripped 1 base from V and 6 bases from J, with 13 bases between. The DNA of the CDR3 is TGTGCCTGGAGTGAGGGACGGCGCCCTCAGCCCCAGCATTTT. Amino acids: CAWSEGRRPQPQHF.

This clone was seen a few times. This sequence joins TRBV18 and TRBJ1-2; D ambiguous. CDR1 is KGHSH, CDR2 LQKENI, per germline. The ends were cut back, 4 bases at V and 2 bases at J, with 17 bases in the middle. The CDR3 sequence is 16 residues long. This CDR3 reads CASSLQSRSTNYGYTF. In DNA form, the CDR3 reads TGTGCCAGCTCACTACAAAGCAGGAGCACCAACTATGGCTACACCTTC.

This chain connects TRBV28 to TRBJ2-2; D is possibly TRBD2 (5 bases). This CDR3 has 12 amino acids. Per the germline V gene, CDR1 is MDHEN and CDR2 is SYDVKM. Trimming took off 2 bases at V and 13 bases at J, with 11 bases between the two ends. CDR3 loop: CASSLIRGMLFF. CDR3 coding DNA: TGTGCCAGCAGTTTAATCAGAGGGATGCTGTTTTTT.

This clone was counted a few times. CDR3 coding DNA: TGTGCCAGCTCAGACAGGTACCAGCCCCAGCATTTT. Translation gives CASSDRYQPQHF. J is TRBJ1-5 and V is TRBV18; D is possibly TRBD1 (6 bases). The length of the CDR3 is 12 residues. V lost 5 bases and J lost 7, with 9 bases in between. CDR1 and CDR2 from the germline V gene are KGHSH and LQKENI.

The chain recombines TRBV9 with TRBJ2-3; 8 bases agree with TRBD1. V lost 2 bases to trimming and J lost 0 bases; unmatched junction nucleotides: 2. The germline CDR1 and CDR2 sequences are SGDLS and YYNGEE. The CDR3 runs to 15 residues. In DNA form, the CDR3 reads TGTGCCAGCAGCGTTACAGGGGGTAGCACAGATACGCAGTATTTT. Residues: CASSVTGGSTDTQYF.

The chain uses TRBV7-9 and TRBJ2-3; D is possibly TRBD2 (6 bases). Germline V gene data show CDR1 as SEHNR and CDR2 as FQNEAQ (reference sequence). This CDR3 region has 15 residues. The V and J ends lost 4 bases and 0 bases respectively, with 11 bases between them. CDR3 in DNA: TGTGCCAGCAGCTGGGACTTAACTAGCACAGATACGCAGTATTTT. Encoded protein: CASSWDLTSTDTQYF.

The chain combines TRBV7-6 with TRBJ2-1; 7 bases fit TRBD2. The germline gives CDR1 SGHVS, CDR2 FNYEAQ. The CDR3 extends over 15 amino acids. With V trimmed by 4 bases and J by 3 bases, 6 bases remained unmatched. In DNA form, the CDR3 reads TGTGCCAGCAGCTCGCAAGCGGGAATCTACAATGAGCAGTTCTTC. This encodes CASSSQAGIYNEQFF.

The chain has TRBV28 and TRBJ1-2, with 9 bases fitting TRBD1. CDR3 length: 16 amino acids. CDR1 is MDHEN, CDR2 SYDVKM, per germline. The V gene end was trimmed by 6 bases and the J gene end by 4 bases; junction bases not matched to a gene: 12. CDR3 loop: CASRRDRAASVYGYTF. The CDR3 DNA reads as TGTGCCAGCAGACGGGACAGGGCGGCTAGTGTCTATGGCTACACCTTC.

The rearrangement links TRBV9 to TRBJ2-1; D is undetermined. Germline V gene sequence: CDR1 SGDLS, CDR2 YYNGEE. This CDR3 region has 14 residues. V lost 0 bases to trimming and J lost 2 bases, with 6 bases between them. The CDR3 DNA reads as TGTGCCAGCAGCGTAGACGAGGCCTACAATGAGCAGTTCTTC. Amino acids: CASSVDEAYNEQFF.

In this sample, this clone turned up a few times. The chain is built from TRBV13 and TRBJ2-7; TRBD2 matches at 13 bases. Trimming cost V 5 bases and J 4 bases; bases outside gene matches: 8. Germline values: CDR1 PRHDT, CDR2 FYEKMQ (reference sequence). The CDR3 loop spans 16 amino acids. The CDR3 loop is CASSPRGTSGIYEQYV. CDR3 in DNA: TGTGCCAGCAGCCCAAGGGGGACTAGCGGGATTTACGAGCAGTACGTC.

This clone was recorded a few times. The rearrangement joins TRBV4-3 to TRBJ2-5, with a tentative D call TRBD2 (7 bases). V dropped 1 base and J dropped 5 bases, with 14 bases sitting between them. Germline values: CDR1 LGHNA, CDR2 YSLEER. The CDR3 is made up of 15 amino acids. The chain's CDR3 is CASSQGGGATETQYF. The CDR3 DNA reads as TGCGCCAGCAGCCAAGGAGGGGGGGCAACGGAGACCCAGTACTTC.

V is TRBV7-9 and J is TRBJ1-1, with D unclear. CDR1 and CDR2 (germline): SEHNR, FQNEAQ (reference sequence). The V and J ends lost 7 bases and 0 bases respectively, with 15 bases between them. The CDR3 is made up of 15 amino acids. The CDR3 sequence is CASTPAGTVNTEAFF. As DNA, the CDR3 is TGTGCCAGCACCCCAGCTGGAACAGTGAACACTGAAGCTTTCTTT.

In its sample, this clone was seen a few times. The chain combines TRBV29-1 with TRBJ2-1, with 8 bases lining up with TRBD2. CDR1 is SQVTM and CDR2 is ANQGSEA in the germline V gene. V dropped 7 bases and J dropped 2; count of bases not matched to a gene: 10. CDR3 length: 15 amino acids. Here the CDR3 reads CSGARGGRPYNEQFF. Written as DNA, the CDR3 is TGCAGCGGGGCCCGCGGCGGGAGGCCCTACAATGAGCAGTTCTTC.

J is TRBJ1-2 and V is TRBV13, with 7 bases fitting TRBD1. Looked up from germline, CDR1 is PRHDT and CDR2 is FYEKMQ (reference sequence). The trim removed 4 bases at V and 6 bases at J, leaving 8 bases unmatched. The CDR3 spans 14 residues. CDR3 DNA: TGTGCCAGCAGCTCACAGACAGGGAGGAATGGCTACACCTTC. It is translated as CASSSQTGRNGYTF.

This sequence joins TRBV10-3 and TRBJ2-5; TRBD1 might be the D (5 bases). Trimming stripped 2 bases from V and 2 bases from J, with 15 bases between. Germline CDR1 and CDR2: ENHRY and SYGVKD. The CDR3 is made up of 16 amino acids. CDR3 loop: CAISENLAGKQETQYF. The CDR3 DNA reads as TGTGCCATCAGTGAGAACTTGGCAGGGAAACAAGAGACCCAGTACTTC.

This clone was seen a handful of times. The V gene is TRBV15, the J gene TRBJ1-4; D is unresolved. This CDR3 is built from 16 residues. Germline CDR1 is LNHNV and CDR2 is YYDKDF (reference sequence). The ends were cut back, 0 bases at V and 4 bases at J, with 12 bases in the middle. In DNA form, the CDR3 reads TGTGCCACCAGCAGAGATGGGTCCGGAGTTAATGAAAAACTGTTTTTT. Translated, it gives CATSRDGSGVNEKLFF.

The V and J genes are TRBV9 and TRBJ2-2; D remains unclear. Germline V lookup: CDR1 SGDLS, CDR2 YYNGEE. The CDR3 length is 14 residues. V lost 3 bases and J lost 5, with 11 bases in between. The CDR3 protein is CASSGALGTGELFF. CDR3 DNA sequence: TGTGCCAGCAGCGGAGCCCTGGGGACCGGGGAGCTGTTTTTT.

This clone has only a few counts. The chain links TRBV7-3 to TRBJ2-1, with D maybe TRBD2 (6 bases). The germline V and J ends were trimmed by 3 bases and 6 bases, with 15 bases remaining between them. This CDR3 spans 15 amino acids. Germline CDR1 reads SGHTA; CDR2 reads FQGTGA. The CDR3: CASSFQDYLGNEQFF. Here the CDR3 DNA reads TGTGCCAGCAGCTTCCAGGACTACTTAGGCAATGAGCAGTTCTTC. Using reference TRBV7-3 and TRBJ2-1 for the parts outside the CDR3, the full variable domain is GAGVSQTPSNKVTEKGKYVELRCDPISGHTALYWYRQSLGQGPEFLIYFQGTGAADDSGLPNDRFFAVRPEGSVSTLKIQRTERGDSAVYLCASSFQDYLGNEQFFGPGTRLTVL.

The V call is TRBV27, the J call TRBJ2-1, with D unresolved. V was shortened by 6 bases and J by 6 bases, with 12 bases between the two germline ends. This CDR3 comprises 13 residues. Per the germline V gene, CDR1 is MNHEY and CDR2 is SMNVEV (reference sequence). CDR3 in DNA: TGTGCCAGCAGGAAAGGGTTGGGCAATGAGCAGTTCTTC. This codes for CASRKGLGNEQFF.

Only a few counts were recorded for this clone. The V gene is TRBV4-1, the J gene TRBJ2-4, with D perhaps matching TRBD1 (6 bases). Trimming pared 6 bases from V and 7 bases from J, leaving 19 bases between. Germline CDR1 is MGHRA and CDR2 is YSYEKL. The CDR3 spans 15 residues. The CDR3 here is CASSETRDTRNIQYF. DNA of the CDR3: TGCGCCAGCAGTGAAACCCGGGACACCAGGAACATTCAGTACTTC.

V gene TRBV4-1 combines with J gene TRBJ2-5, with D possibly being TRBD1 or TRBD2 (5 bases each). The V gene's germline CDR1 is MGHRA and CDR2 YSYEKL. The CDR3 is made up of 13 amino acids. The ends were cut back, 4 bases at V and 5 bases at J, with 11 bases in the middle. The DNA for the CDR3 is TGCGCCAGCAGCCGGGGACCCCTTGAGACCCAGTACTTC. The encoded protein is CASSRGPLETQYF.

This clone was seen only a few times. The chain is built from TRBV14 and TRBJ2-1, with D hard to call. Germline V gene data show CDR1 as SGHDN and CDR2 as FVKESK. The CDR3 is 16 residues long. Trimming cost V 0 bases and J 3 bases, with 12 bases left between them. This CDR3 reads CASSQDQGGYYNEQFF. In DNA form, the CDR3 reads TGTGCCAGCAGCCAAGATCAAGGCGGTTACTACAATGAGCAGTTCTTC.

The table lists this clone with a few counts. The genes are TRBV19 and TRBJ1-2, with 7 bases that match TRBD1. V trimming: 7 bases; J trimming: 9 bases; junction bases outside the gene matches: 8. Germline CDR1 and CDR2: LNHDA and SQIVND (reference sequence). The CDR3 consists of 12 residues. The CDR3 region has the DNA TGTGCCAGTACTCGGGACAGCCGTAGCTACACCTTC. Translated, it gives CASTRDSRSYTF.

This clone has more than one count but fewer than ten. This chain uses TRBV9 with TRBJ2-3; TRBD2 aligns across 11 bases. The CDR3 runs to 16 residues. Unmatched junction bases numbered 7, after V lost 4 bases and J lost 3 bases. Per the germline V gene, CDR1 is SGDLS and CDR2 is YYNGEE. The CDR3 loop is CASSKLLAGDTDTQYF. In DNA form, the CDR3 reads TGTGCCAGCAGCAAGCTACTAGCGGGAGATACAGATACGCAGTATTTT.

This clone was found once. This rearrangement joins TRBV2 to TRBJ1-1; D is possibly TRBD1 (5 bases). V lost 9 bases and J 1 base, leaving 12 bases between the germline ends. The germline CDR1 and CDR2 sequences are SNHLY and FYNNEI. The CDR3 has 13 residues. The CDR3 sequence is CARKGPPNTEAFF. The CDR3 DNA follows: TGTGCCAGGAAGGGACCTCCGAACACTGAAGCTTTCTTT.